The 3 T cell receptor beta chains below all came from one sample that was sequenced in a study of shared clonotypes between healthy human individuals. The protocol was immunoSEQ multiplex PCR, while the TCRdb copy is restricted to in-frame clones and leaves out a portion. The profile shows about 690,000 clones, roughly 91% of them singletons. Material: memory CD8+ T cells from PBMCs. Subset denoted: CD45RO+ cells pooled with CCR7-negative TemRA cells. The receptor set was obtained from a man younger than 30 in good health. Some clones in this sample may be carry-over from other donors' samples.

The rearrangement uses TRBV27 and TRBJ1-5, with unresolved D. CDR3 size: 13 residues. With 6 bases removed from V and 6 bases from J, the gap between germline ends came to 12 bases. Germline CDR1 reads MNHEY; CDR2 reads SMNVEV (reference sequence). This CDR3 is CASRGGRSQPQHF. The CDR3 DNA reads TGTGCCAGCAGAGGAGGGCGCAGTCAGCCCCAGCATTTT.

The chain links TRBV6-5 to TRBJ2-7; D perhaps matches TRBD1 (5 bases). Germline CDR1 reads MNHEY; CDR2 reads SVGAGI. CDR3 size: 15 residues. V gave up 2 bases and J gave up 2 bases, with 13 bases separating them. The DNA for the CDR3 is TGTGCCAGCAGTTACGGGGCCACTGTCACCTACGAGCAGTACTTC. Translated: CASSYGATVTYEQYF.

This chain connects TRBV6-1 to TRBJ1-2; D gene ambiguous. The ends were cut back, 2 bases at V and 7 bases at J, with 17 bases in the middle. Germline lookup yields CDR1 MNHNS and CDR2 SASEGT. The CDR3 length is 15 residues. The CDR3 loop reads CASSELRAETTGYTF. The CDR3 coding sequence is TGTGCCAGCAGTGAACTGAGAGCTGAAACTACTGGCTACACCTTC.